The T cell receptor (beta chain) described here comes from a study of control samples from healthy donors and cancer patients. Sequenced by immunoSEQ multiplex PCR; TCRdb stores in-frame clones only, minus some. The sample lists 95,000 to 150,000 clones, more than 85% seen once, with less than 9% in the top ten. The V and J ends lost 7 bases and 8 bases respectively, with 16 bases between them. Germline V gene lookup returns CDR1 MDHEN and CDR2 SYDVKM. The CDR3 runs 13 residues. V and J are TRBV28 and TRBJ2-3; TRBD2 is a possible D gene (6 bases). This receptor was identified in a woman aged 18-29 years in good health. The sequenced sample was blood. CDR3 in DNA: TGTGCCAGCATCGGAGGGTTGGTTGGTACGCAGTATTTT. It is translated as CASIGGLVGTQYF.